These T cell receptor beta chains were read from a single sample in a study of T cell responses to AZD1222 COVID-19 vaccine. TCRdb's copy holds only in-frame clones and misses some; the assay was immunoSEQ multiplex PCR. Among about 120,000 clones, just under 90% were seen once, and the ten largest hold 10% to 15%. Sequences were derived from peripheral blood, sampled on day 0 of AZD1222 vaccination. The origin of the receptors is an adult in good health. Each CDR3 is given with its conserved first and last residue. A D gene is named only where the DNA matches it firmly. Clone size is not always given. Where it is, it says once, few, many or a class for expanded clones.

>TRBV18|NA|TRBJ1-4|NA
TGTGCCAGCTCACAGGGGGCAACTAATGAAAAACTGTTTTTT
CASSQGATNEKLFF
>TRBV2|NA|TRBJ1-4|NA
TGTGCCAGCAGTGAGGTGCAGGTTAATGAAAAACTGTTTTTT
CASSEVQVNEKLFF
>TRBV2|NA|TRBJ2-7|TRBD2
TGTGCCAGCATCCTGACTAGCGGGACCTACGAGCAGTACTTC
CASILTSGTYEQYF
>TRBV6-6|NA|TRBJ2-7|NA
TGTGCCAGCAGTACCCTTTGGGGGATGGACTACGAGCAGTACTTC
CASSTLWGMDYEQYF
>TRBV7-3|NA|TRBJ2-3|TRBD1
TGTGCCAGCAGCTTAGGCCCTACGGGGACAGGGGACACAGATACGCAGTATTTT
CASSLGPTGTGDTDTQYF
>TRBV5-1|NA|TRBJ1-1|NA
TGCGCCAGCAGCTTGGAGGTGGCGGGCTTCACTGAAGCTTTCTTT
CASSLEVAGFTEAFF
>TRBV9|NA|TRBJ2-1|NA
TGTGCCAGCAGCGGCGGGACAAACAATGAGCAGTTCTTC
CASSGGTNNEQFF
>TRBV2|NA|TRBJ1-5|TRBD1
TGTGCCAGCTCGGGACAGGGCCTTAGCAATCAGCCCCAGCATTTT
CASSGQGLSNQPQHF
>TRBV6-6|NA|TRBJ1-6|NA
TGTGCCAGCAGCCCCCCAGAAAATAATTCACCCCTCCACTTT
CASSPPENNSPLHF
>TRBV18|NA|TRBJ1-5|NA
TGTGCCAGCTCACCAGGTACCGGGAATCAGCCCCAGCATTTT
CASSPGTGNQPQHF
>TRBV5-1|NA|TRBJ2-7|NA
TGCGCCAGCAGCTTGGAAACAGGCCCCCACGAGCAGTACTTC
CASSLETGPHEQYF
>TRBV28|NA|TRBJ2-1|NA
TGTGCCAGCAGTTCCCTGGGAGGCGGAGGCTACAATGAGCAGTTCTTC
CASSSLGGGGYNEQFF
>TRBV10-3|NA|TRBJ2-5|NA
TGTGCCATCAGCCCCATGGAGGGGGGAGGAGAGACCCAGTACTTC
CAISPMEGGGETQYF
>TRBV29-1|few|TRBJ2-3|NA
TGCAGCGTTGAGGGCTTCGGCACAGATACGCAGTATTTT
CSVEGFGTDTQYF
>TRBV7-9|NA|TRBJ2-3|NA
TGTGCCAGCAGCTTAACGGGGGCAGGCACAGATACGCAGTATTTT
CASSLTGAGTDTQYF
>TRBV6-4|few|TRBJ2-2|NA
TGTGCCAGCAGACCCCGAGAGACCGGGGAGCTGTTTTTT
CASRPRETGELFF
>TRBV15|NA|TRBJ2-7|TRBD1
TGTGCCACCGGGGACAGGGAGGGGAGCGAGCAGTACTTC
CATGDREGSEQYF
>TRBV28|once|TRBJ2-3|NA
TGCGCCAGCAGCAGGGACCTCACAGATACGCAGTATTTT
CASSRDLTDTQYF
>TRBV29-1|NA|TRBJ1-5|TRBD1
TGCAGCGTGGTGACAGGGAGAGACCAGCCCCAGCATTTT
CSVVTGRDQPQHF
>TRBV7-6|NA|TRBJ2-5|NA
TGTGCCAGCAGCTTAGGTCGAGGTACGGGTAAGGGAGAGACCCAGTACTTC
CASSLGRGTGKGETQYF
>TRBV4-3|NA|TRBJ1-1|NA
TGCGCCAGCAGCCAAGAATTGGGTGTGAACACTGAAGCTTTCTTT
CASSQELGVNTEAFF
>TRBV28|NA|TRBJ2-4|TRBD1
TGTGCCAGCAGTTTAATACAGGGGGTAAACATTCAGTACTTC
CASSLIQGVNIQYF
>TRBV7-9|NA|TRBJ2-1|TRBD2
TGTGCCAGCAGCCCCACCGGGAGGGGGGATGAGCAGTTCTTC
CASSPTGRGDEQFF
>TRBV9|NA|TRBJ2-7|TRBD2
TGTGCCAGCAGCGTAGGCGGGAGGGAGGTCGAGCAGTACTTC
CASSVGGREVEQYF
>TRBV5-1|NA|TRBJ2-3|NA
TGCGCCAGCAGCTTGGAGGACGGAACAATCAAAGATACGCAGTATTTT
CASSLEDGTIKDTQYF
>TRBV28|NA|TRBJ1-1|NA
TGTGCCAGCAGTTTGGTGGGGGAGGGTGAAGCTTTCTTT
CASSLVGEGEAFF
>TRBV18|NA|TRBJ1-5|NA
TGTGCCAGCTCACCGTGGGGGGGAAATCAGCCCCAGCATTTT
CASSPWGGNQPQHF
>TRBV28|NA|TRBJ1-2|TRBD1
TGTGCCAGCAGAAGACAGGGAGTGGGCTACACCTTC
CASRRQGVGYTF
>TRBV5-6|NA|TRBJ1-1|NA
TGTGCCAGCAGCTTGAGGGTATGGAACACTGAAGCTTTCTTT
CASSLRVWNTEAFF
>TRBV20-1|NA|TRBJ2-7|NA
TGCAGTGCTAGTAAGCTGTTCTACGAGCAGTACTTC
CSASKLFYEQYF
>TRBV5-6|NA|TRBJ1-1|NA
TGTGCCAGCAGCTTGATGGACACTGAAGCTTTCTTT
CASSLMDTEAFF
>TRBV7-2|NA|TRBJ1-1|NA
TGTGCCAGCAGCTTAAACTTTAACACTGAAGCTTTCTTT
CASSLNFNTEAFF